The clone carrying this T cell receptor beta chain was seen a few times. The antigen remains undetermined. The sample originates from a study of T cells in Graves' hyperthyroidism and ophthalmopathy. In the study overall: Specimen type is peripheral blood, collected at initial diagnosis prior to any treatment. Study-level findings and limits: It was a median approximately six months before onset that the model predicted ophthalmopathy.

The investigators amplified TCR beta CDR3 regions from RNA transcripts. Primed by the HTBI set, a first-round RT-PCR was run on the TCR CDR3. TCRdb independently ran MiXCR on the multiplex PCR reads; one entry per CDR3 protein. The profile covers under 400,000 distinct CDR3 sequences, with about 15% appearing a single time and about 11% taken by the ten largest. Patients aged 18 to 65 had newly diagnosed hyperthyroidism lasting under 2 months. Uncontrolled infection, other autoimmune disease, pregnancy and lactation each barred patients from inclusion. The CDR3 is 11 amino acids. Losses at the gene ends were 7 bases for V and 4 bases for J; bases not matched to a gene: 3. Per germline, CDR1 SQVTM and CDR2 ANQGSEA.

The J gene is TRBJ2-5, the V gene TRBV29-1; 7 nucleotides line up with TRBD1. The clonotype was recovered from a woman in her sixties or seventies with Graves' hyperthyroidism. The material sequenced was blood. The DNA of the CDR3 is TGCAGCGAGAACAGGGGAGAGACCCAGTACTTC. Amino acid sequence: CSENRGETQYF.